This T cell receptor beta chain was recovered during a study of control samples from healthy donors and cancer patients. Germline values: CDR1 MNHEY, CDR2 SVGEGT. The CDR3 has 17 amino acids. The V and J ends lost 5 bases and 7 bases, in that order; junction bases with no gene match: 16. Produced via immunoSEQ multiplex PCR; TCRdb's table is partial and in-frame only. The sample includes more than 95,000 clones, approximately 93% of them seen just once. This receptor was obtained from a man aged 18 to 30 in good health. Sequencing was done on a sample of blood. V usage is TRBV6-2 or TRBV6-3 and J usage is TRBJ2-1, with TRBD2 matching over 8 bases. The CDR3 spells CASSQTTGTRVENEQFF. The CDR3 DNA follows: TGTGCCAGCAGTCAAACTACCGGGACTAGAGTCGAGAATGAGCAGTTCTTC.